The rows below give T cell receptor beta chains drawn from one sample of a study of blood T cell repertoires in COVID-19. Clones were sequenced by immunoSEQ multiplex PCR, and TCRdb holds only the in-frame ones, with some missing. The sample lists 47,000 or so clones, approximately 80% occurring once. Sequenced input: peripheral blood. These receptor sequences come from a woman aged 60-70 years with acute or convalescent COVID-19. Both conserved end residues are part of each CDR3. A D gene is named only where the DNA matches it firmly. For some rows the clone size is stated as once, few or many, or as a class when expanded; others skip it.

-	TRBV28	TRBJ1-5	-	CASRNRDHNQPQHF	TGTGCCAGCCGTAACAGGGATCACAATCAGCCCCAGCATTTT
-	TRBV6-1	TRBJ1-3	-	CASSEATNQLGNTIYF	TGTGCCAGCAGTGAAGCCACTAATCAACTCGGAAACACCATATATTTT
TRBD1	TRBV27	TRBJ2-3	once	CASSFRRGQGVGTDTQYF	TGTGCCAGCAGTTTTCGTAGGGGACAGGGGGTTGGCACAGATACGCAGTATTTT
-	TRBV2	TRBJ2-7	few	CASVIAGSYEQYF	TGTGCCAGCGTCATCGCAGGCTCCTACGAGCAGTACTTC
TRBD1	TRBV19	TRBJ1-3	-	CASKDRRLGNTIYF	TGTGCCAGCAAGGACAGGCGACTTGGAAACACCATATATTTT
TRBD2	TRBV5-1	TRBJ2-1	once	CASSLAGDEQFF	TGCGCCAGCAGCTTAGCGGGGGATGAGCAGTTCTTC
TRBD1	TRBV3-1/TRBV3-2	TRBJ1-6	few	CASKNRGGWYNSPLHF	TGTGCCAGCAAGAACAGGGGGGGATGGTATAATTCACCCCTCCACTTT
TRBD1	TRBV9	TRBJ2-5	once	CASSRTGAHETQYF	TGTGCCAGCAGCCGTACAGGGGCCCATGAGACCCAGTACTTC
TRBD1	TRBV6-6	TRBJ1-2	-	CASSSDRENGYTF	TGTGCCAGCAGTTCGGACAGGGAAAACGGCTACACCTTC
TRBD1	TRBV4-1	TRBJ2-2	-	CASSLRGQGVLDETGELFF	TGCGCCAGCAGCCTTAGAGGACAGGGGGTTTTGGATGAAACCGGGGAGCTGTTTTTT
TRBD1	TRBV30	TRBJ1-6	-	CAWRDRDAPLHF	TGTGCCTGGAGGGACAGGGATGCACCCCTCCACTTT
TRBD1	TRBV5-1	TRBJ1-4	-	CASSLGQGGEKLFF	TGCGCCAGCAGCTTGGGACAGGGGGGTGAAAAACTGTTTTTT
TRBD1	TRBV19	TRBJ1-2	-	CASSPLTGVINGYTF	TGTGCCAGTAGTCCTCTGACAGGGGTTATTAATGGCTACACCTTC
-	TRBV30	TRBJ2-2	-	CAWGARRNTGELFF	TGTGCCTGGGGCGCCCGGAGGAACACCGGGGAGCTGTTTTTT
TRBD1	TRBV6-1	TRBJ1-2	-	CASSETGVWGYTF	TGTGCCAGCAGTGAGACAGGGGTCTGGGGCTACACCTTC
TRBD2	TRBV5-1	TRBJ2-5	-	CASSQTAGGGGGKTQYF	TGCGCCAGCAGCCAAACCGCCGGCGGGGGAGGCGGAAAGACCCAGTACTTC
TRBD2	TRBV2	TRBJ2-2	few	CASSREGLANTGELFF	TGTGCCAGCAGTCGGGAGGGACTTGCGAACACCGGGGAGCTGTTTTTT
-	TRBV14	TRBJ2-7	-	CASSQGTVGYEQYF	TGTGCCAGCAGCCAAGGTACAGTCGGTTACGAGCAGTACTTC
-	TRBV7-9	TRBJ2-2	-	CASSLAGQNTGELFF	TGTGCCAGCAGCTTAGCGGGACAGAACACCGGGGAGCTGTTTTTT
-	TRBV12-1	TRBJ2-1	-	CASSFICQGGGFF	TGTGCCAGCAGCTTTATTTGCCAGGGGGGTGGGTTCTTC
-	TRBV11-3	TRBJ2-7	-	CASTHWGDSRSYEQYF	TGTGCCAGCACCCACTGGGGGGACTCAAGATCCTACGAGCAGTACTTC
-	TRBV5-1	TRBJ2-6	-	CASSITGTNSGANVLTF	TGCGCCAGCAGCATCACCGGGACAAACTCTGGGGCCAACGTCCTGACTTTC
-	TRBV5-1	TRBJ2-1	-	CASSSTDSSYNEQFF	TGCGCCAGCAGCTCGACAGACAGCTCCTACAATGAGCAGTTCTTC
-	TRBV14	TRBJ2-5	few	CASSQSQTQYF	TGTGCCAGCAGCCAGTCTCAGACCCAGTACTTC
-	TRBV4-1	TRBJ1-5	-	CASSPTEAGNQPQHF	TGCGCCAGCAGTCCAACGGAGGCGGGTAATCAGCCCCAGCATTTT
-	TRBV19	TRBJ2-2	-	CASSQTAFPNTGELFF	TGTGCCAGTAGTCAGACAGCCTTCCCGAACACCGGGGAGCTGTTTTTT
TRBD2	TRBV9	TRBJ2-3	-	CASSWSGGVEDTQYF	TGTGCCAGCAGCTGGAGCGGGGGGGTCGAAGATACGCAGTATTTT
-	TRBV2	TRBJ1-5	-	CASSQQVLSGSSNQPQHF	TGTGCCAGCAGCCAACAGGTCTTGTCAGGTAGTAGCAATCAGCCCCAGCATTTT
TRBD2	TRBV18	TRBJ2-1	-	CASSPKNAGGPYNEQFF	TGTGCCAGCTCACCAAAGAATGCGGGAGGGCCCTACAATGAGCAGTTCTTC
TRBD1	TRBV28	TRBJ1-6	-	CASSSSRQGSNSPLHF	TGTGCCAGCAGCTCCTCAAGACAGGGAAGCAATTCACCCCTCCACTTT
-	TRBV15	TRBJ2-7	-	CATSRGGVERYEQYF	TGTGCCACCAGCAGAGGGGGGGTGGAGCGGTACGAGCAGTACTTC
-	TRBV14	TRBJ2-6	-	CASSQELGRDYSGANVLTF	TGTGCCAGCAGCCAAGAATTGGGCAGGGATTACTCTGGGGCCAACGTCCTGACTTTC
-	TRBV19	TRBJ1-4	-	CASRSGTTTNEKLFF	TGTGCCAGTAGATCTGGGACAACAACTAATGAAAAACTGTTTTTT
-	TRBV6-5	TRBJ2-1	-	CASTSYNEQFF	TGTGCCAGCACCAGTTACAATGAGCAGTTCTTC
-	TRBV2	TRBJ2-7	-	CASSADNSYEQYF	TGTGCCAGCAGTGCCGACAATTCCTACGAGCAGTACTTC
-	TRBV4-2	TRBJ1-5	-	CASSVGGGSMGNQPQHF	TGTGCCAGCAGCGTGGGGGGGGGTTCGATGGGCAATCAGCCCCAGCATTTT
-	TRBV6-6	TRBJ1-5	-	CASSSFGGGQPQHF	TGTGCCAGCAGTTCCTTTGGGGGGGGCCAGCCCCAGCATTTT
-	TRBV7-9	TRBJ1-2	-	CASSLVGPGDYTF	TGTGCCAGCAGCTTAGTCGGCCCGGGAGACTACACCTTC
TRBD2	TRBV9	TRBJ2-2	once	CASSVGAGLNTGELFF	TGTGCCAGCAGCGTAGGGGCGGGACTAAACACCGGGGAGCTGTTTTTT
TRBD2	TRBV6-5	TRBJ2-1	-	CASSFRSSSGRGEQFF	TGTGCCAGCAGTTTTCGGTCGTCTAGCGGGAGGGGGGAGCAGTTCTTC
TRBD1	TRBV12-3/TRBV12-4	TRBJ2-7	-	CASSLGQGDEQYF	TGTGCCAGCAGTTTAGGACAGGGCGACGAGCAGTACTTC
-	TRBV11-2	TRBJ2-5	-	CASRAMDSQETQYF	TGTGCCAGTCGTGCTATGGACTCCCAGGAGACCCAGTACTTC
-	TRBV3-1/TRBV3-2	TRBJ1-2	-	CASSQDHSGGLIYGYTF	TGTGCCAGCAGCCAAGATCATAGCGGAGGGTTGATCTATGGCTACACCTTC
TRBD1	TRBV3-1/TRBV3-2	TRBJ1-4	-	CASSQDPTGGNEKLFF	TGTGCCAGCAGCCAAGACCCGACAGGGGGAAATGAAAAACTGTTTTTT
-	TRBV18	TRBJ1-3	-	CASSPIGRGSGNTIYF	TGTGCCAGCTCACCCATCGGCCGAGGCTCTGGAAACACCATATATTTT
TRBD1	TRBV28	TRBJ2-1	-	CASSPSGTGVHNEQFF	TGTGCCAGCAGCCCCTCCGGGACAGGGGTCCACAATGAGCAGTTCTTC
TRBD1	TRBV5-8	TRBJ2-5	-	CASSPGTGGFQETQYF	TGTGCCAGCAGCCCCGGGACAGGGGGATTCCAAGAGACCCAGTACTTC
-	TRBV5-4	TRBJ1-1	-	CASSLLGYRDITEAFF	TGTGCCAGCAGCTTGTTAGGGTACAGGGATATCACTGAAGCTTTCTTT
-	TRBV3-1/TRBV3-2	TRBJ1-1	-	CASSHNRAQNTEAFF	TGTGCCAGCAGCCACAACAGGGCCCAGAACACTGAAGCTTTCTTT
-	TRBV19	TRBJ1-2	-	CASRPLGLEGGGYTF	TGTGCCAGTAGACCACTCGGGCTGGAAGGAGGTGGCTACACCTTC
TRBD2	TRBV9	TRBJ2-3	-	CASSSDGTSGIDTQYF	TGTGCCAGCAGCTCAGACGGGACTAGCGGGATTGATACGCAGTATTTT
TRBD2	TRBV11-2	TRBJ2-5	-	CASSSQTIAGVNQETQYF	TGTGCCAGCAGCTCCCAGACTATAGCGGGGGTGAACCAAGAGACCCAGTACTTC
-	TRBV28	TRBJ1-5	-	CASRPKLDRNQPQHF	TGTGCCAGCAGGCCTAAACTCGACAGGAATCAGCCCCAGCATTTT